These 17 T cell receptor beta chains were all obtained from the same sample, sequenced in a study of OX40 agonist ivuxolimab in advanced cancers. Only in-frame clones appear in the TCRdb table, and some are missing; sequencing was by immunoSEQ multiplex PCR. The data show about 50,000 clones, about nine tenths seen once. Source: CD4+ or CD8+ T cells sorted from blood, taken in a trial of the OX40 agonist ivuxolimab. These receptors were obtained from an adult with an advanced solid tumor such as melanoma, head and neck, liver or kidney cancer.

This rearrangement joins TRBV4-1 to TRBJ2-2; TRBD1 matches at 7 bases. Trimming at V came to 2 bases and at J to 6 bases, leaving 9 bases not matched to a gene. Germline-derived CDR1 and CDR2 are MGHRA and YSYEKL. The CDR3 runs 16 residues. The CDR3 nucleotides are TGCGCCAGCAGCCAAATGTTTCTTGACAGGGCCGGGGAGCTGTTTTTT. This translates into CASSQMFLDRAGELFF.

In its sample, this clone was seen once. This sequence joins TRBV5-1 and TRBJ2-7; no clear D gene. This CDR3 comprises 14 residues. Germline-derived CDR1 and CDR2 are SGHRS and YFSETQ. V was cut by 4 bases and J by 3 bases, with 14 bases left in between. The DNA of the CDR3 is TGCGCCAGCAGCCCCAGGCGTGGGAACTACGAGCAGTACTTC. It is translated as CASSPRRGNYEQYF.

V gene TRBV9 combines with J gene TRBJ2-1; D is perhaps TRBD1 (5 bases). Germline CDR1 SGDLS, CDR2 YYNGEE. The germline V and J ends were trimmed by 4 bases and 5 bases, with 19 bases remaining between them. CDR3 length equals 16 residues. This CDR3 reads CASSPYRTLRDNEQFF. The CDR3 nucleotides are TGTGCCAGCAGCCCGTACAGGACGTTAAGGGACAATGAGCAGTTCTTC. Based on the CDR3 plus reference TRBV9 and TRBJ2-1, the full variable domain is DSGVTQTPKHLITATGQRVTLRCSPRSGDLSVYWYQQSLDQGLQFLIQYYNGEERAKGNILERFSAQQFPDLHSELNLSSLELGDSALYFCASSPYRTLRDNEQFFGPGTRLTVL.

A few counts support this clone. The rearrangement uses TRBV19 and TRBJ1-4; perhaps TRBD1 as D (6 bases). Germline lookup yields CDR1 LNHDA and CDR2 SQIVND (reference sequence). The V and J ends lost 1 base and 7 bases respectively, with 13 bases between them. The CDR3 length is 15 residues. CDR3 residues: CASSIADSLSEKLFF. In DNA form, the CDR3 reads TGTGCCAGTAGTATAGCGGACAGCCTTAGTGAAAAACTGTTTTTT. The variable domain in full, completed from reference TRBV19 and TRBJ1-4, reads DGGITQSPKYLFRKEGQNVTLSCEQNLNHDAMYWYRQDPGQGLRLIYYSQIVNDFQKGDIAEGYSVSREKKESFPLTVTSAQKNPTAFYLCASSIADSLSEKLFFGSGTQLSVL.

This chain uses TRBV4-1 with TRBJ2-1, with 8 bases matching TRBD1. The V gene's germline CDR1 is MGHRA and CDR2 YSYEKL. The CDR3 is 14 residues long. Trimming removed 3 bases from V and 4 bases from J; junction bases left unmatched: 2. DNA of the CDR3: TGCGCCAGCAGCCACGGGACAGGTTACAATGAGCAGTTCTTC. It codes for CASSHGTGYNEQFF.

V usage is TRBV5-4 and J usage is TRBJ1-1; TRBD1 might be the D (5 bases). Trimming removed 0 bases from V and 5 bases from J, with 11 bases in between. This CDR3 comprises 14 residues. CDR1 is SGHNT, CDR2 YYREEE, per germline (reference sequence). The CDR3 nucleotides are TGTGCCAGCAGCTTGGTGGGGCCTGGGACTGAAGCTTTCTTT. It is translated as CASSLVGPGTEAFF.

V is TRBV7-3 and J is TRBJ2-6; tentative D call: TRBD1 (5 bases). The V end was cut by 2 bases, the J end by 0 bases, with 11 bases between. From germline, CDR1 is SGHTA and CDR2 FQGTGA. The CDR3 has 17 amino acids. Written as DNA, the CDR3 is TGTGCCAGCAGCTTACGGCAGGGCAACTCTGGGGCCAACGTCCTGACTTTC. Its protein is CASSLRQGNSGANVLTF.

The chain is built from TRBV10-1 and TRBJ2-1, with TRBD1 as a possible D gene (5 bases). The CDR3 has 14 residues. The V gene lost 10 bases and the J gene lost 0 bases, with 13 bases spanning the gap. Germline V lookup: CDR1 WNHNN, CDR2 SYGVQD (reference sequence). The CDR3 here is CANSRVPSYNEQFF. The CDR3 DNA reads TGCGCCAACTCCAGGGTTCCCTCCTACAATGAGCAGTTCTTC.

In its sample, this clone is medium-sized. The gene calls are TRBV9 and TRBJ2-1; D might be TRBD1 (6 bases). Trimming shortened V by 0 bases and J by 9 bases, and 16 bases separated the two germline ends. The germline V gene encodes CDR1 SGDLS and CDR2 YYNGEE. This CDR3 spans 15 amino acids. In DNA form, the CDR3 reads TGTGCCAGCAGCGTAGAACAGGGCCTTAATAGTGAGCAGTTCTTC. It codes for CASSVEQGLNSEQFF.

In this sample, this clone turned up once. The chain combines TRBV28 with TRBJ1-5; the D is unclear. Between the trimmed V and J ends, which lost 3 bases and 3 bases, there was a span of 0 bases. The CDR3 totals 11 residues. Germline V CDR1 and CDR2: MDHEN, SYDVKM. The CDR3 bases are TGTGCCAGCAGTTTCAATCAGCCCCAGCATTTT. Protein sequence: CASSFNQPQHF. The full variable domain, completed using reference TRBV28 and TRBJ1-5, is DVKVTQSSRYLVKRTGEKVFLECVQDMDHENMFWYRQDPGLGLRLIYFSYDVKMKEKGDIPEGYSVSREKKERFSLILESASTNQTSMYLCASSFNQPQHFGDGTRLSIL.

The chain employs TRBV19 and TRBJ1-3; D is undetermined. The V gene lost 7 bases and the J gene lost 5 bases, with 15 bases spanning the gap. This CDR3 is built from 14 residues. Germline V gives CDR1 LNHDA, CDR2 SQIVND (reference sequence). Written as DNA, the CDR3 is TGTGCCAGTACCCCCGACATGGCACGAAACACCATATATTTT. Its protein product is CASTPDMARNTIYF.

A few counts support this clone. The same CDR3 can be traced to other DNA sequences in this sample. This chain uses TRBV30 with TRBJ1-3, with unresolved D. This CDR3 is 11 amino acids long. Trimming removed 5 bases at V and 1 base at J, with 3 bases between. From germline, CDR1 is GTSNPN and CDR2 SVGIG (reference sequence). The CDR3 DNA is TGTGCCTGGGGGTCTGGAAACACCATATATTTT. Translation gives CAWGSGNTIYF.

The rearrangement joins TRBV5-1 to TRBJ1-4; TRBD1 aligns across 7 bases. The germline V gene encodes CDR1 SGHRS and CDR2 YFSETQ. The trim removed 4 bases at V and 0 bases at J, leaving 0 bases unmatched. This CDR3 has 14 residues. CDR3 in amino acids: CASSQGATNEKLFF. As DNA, the CDR3 is TGCGCCAGCAGCCAGGGGGCAACTAATGAAAAACTGTTTTTT. The full variable domain, with the rest looked up from reference TRBV5-1 and TRBJ1-4, is KAGVTQTPRYLIKTRGQQVTLSCSPISGHRSVSWYQQTPGQGLQFLFEYFSETQRNKGNFPGRFSGRQFSNSRSEMNVSTLELGDSALYLCASSQGATNEKLFFGSGTQLSVL.

This CDR3 reads CASSLLGITDTQYF. In DNA form, the CDR3 reads TGCGCCAGCAGCTTGTTAGGCATTACAGATACGCAGTATTTT. The chain uses TRBV5-1 and TRBJ2-3; D gene uncertain. Germline CDR1 and CDR2: SGHRS and YFSETQ. The CDR3 contains 14 residues. The V end lost 1 base, the J end lost 3 bases, and 9 bases lay between the germline ends.

V usage is TRBV5-6 and J usage is TRBJ2-2, with a tentative D call TRBD1 (5 bases). V shed 0 bases and J shed 2 bases, with 11 bases lying between them. This CDR3 is 16 amino acids long. The germline V gene has CDR1 SGHDT and CDR2 YYEEEE. Written as DNA, the CDR3 is TGTGCCAGCAGCTTGGACGGCCAGGGAAACACCGGGGAGCTGTTTTTT. Translation: CASSLDGQGNTGELFF.

The rearrangement joins TRBV5-1 to TRBJ2-7; D is undetermined. V was trimmed by 0 bases and J by 7 bases, leaving 8 bases between them. The CDR3 sequence is 12 residues long. Germline V gene sequence: CDR1 SGHRS, CDR2 YFSETQ. The CDR3 loop is CASSLGTREQYF. In nucleotides, the CDR3 is TGCGCCAGCAGCTTGGGCACTCGGGAGCAGTACTTC.

J is TRBJ1-2 and V is TRBV7-2, with a possible D match to TRBD1 (5 bases). V lost 1 base and J 1 base, leaving 16 bases between the germline ends. Germline CDR1 reads SGHTA; CDR2 reads FQGNSA. The CDR3 sequence is 17 residues long. The CDR3 here is CASSLGRAAYFNYGYTF. The CDR3 nucleotides are TGTGCCAGCAGCTTAGGCAGGGCTGCATATTTTAACTATGGCTACACCTTC. Full variable domain (rest looked up from reference TRBV7-2 and TRBJ1-2): GAGVSQSPSNKVTEKGKDVELRCDPISGHTALYWYRQSLGQGLEFLIYFQGNSAPDKSGLPSDRFSAERTGGSVSTLTIQRTQQEDSAVYLCASSLGRAAYFNYGYTFGSGTRLTVV.